These 31 T cell receptor beta chains share one sample of origin, sequenced in a study of blood T cell repertoires in COVID-19. Generated by immunoSEQ multiplex PCR, the TCRdb table keeps only in-frame clones and is missing some. The table has fewer than 85,000 clones, around 67% seen once; the top ten hold 22%. Sample: peripheral blood. The origin of the receptors is a man between 60 and 70 years old with acute or convalescent COVID-19.

The CDR3 loop is CASSLGQAKTNYGYTF. The CDR3 region has the DNA TGTGCCAGCTCCCTAGGACAGGCAAAAACTAACTATGGCTACACCTTC. The V gene is TRBV18, the J gene TRBJ1-2; 7 nucleotides match TRBD1. The V gene end was trimmed by 6 bases and the J gene end by 0 bases; junction bases not matched to a gene: 10. This CDR3 spans 16 amino acids. Germline V gives CDR1 KGHSH, CDR2 LQKENI.

This chain links TRBV15 with TRBJ1-1; 7 nucleotides match TRBD1. This CDR3 has 14 amino acids. In germline, CDR1 is LNHNV, CDR2 YYDKDF (reference sequence). Trimming removed 1 base from V and 10 bases from J; junction bases left unmatched: 9. The CDR3 DNA is TGTGCCACCAGCAGAGGCGGACAGGCCTATGGAGCTTTCTTT. Protein product: CATSRGGQAYGAFF.

This clone was detected only a few times. The chain recombines TRBV6-5 with TRBJ1-2; TRBD1 aligns across 11 bases. The germline gives CDR1 MNHEY, CDR2 SVGAGI. CDR3 length equals 16 residues. V gave up 3 bases and J gave up 4 bases; unmatched junction bases: 7. CDR3 nucleotides: TGTGCCAGCAGTTATCCCGGGACAGGGGGTTTCTATGGCTACACCTTC. Its protein product is CASSYPGTGGFYGYTF.

The gene calls are TRBV24-1 and TRBJ2-5; D perhaps matches TRBD1 (5 bases). The CDR3 loop spans 18 amino acids. Looked up from germline, CDR1 is KGHDR and CDR2 is SFDVKD. V dropped 4 bases and J dropped 2 bases, with 22 bases sitting between them. The CDR3 loop reads CATSDPMWTQNPQETQYF. In DNA, the CDR3 is TGTGCCACCAGTGACCCGATGTGGACACAAAATCCACAAGAGACCCAGTACTTC.

This chain joins TRBV5-4 and TRBJ1-4; 11 bases line up with TRBD1. Per germline, CDR1 SGHNT and CDR2 YYREEE (reference sequence). There are 16 residues in the CDR3. The J segment lost 9 bases and the V segment lost 0 bases, leaving 7 bases of the junction unmatched. CDR3 sequence reads: CASSLGTGGARQKLFF. DNA for the CDR3: TGTGCCAGCAGCTTGGGGACAGGGGGCGCGCGGCAAAAACTGTTTTTT.

This rearrangement joins TRBV28 to TRBJ2-1, with D possibly matching TRBD2 (5 bases). This CDR3 region has 14 residues. CDR1 and CDR2 from the germline V gene are MDHEN and SYDVKM. V shed 3 bases and J shed 5 bases, with 11 bases lying between them. CDR3 protein: CASSFESGDNEQFF. The CDR3 DNA is TGTGCCAGCAGTTTCGAGTCCGGGGACAATGAGCAGTTCTTC.

This clone was counted ten times or more. The chain combines TRBV4-1 with TRBJ2-2, with D maybe TRBD2 (6 bases). The germline V and J ends were trimmed by 4 bases and 4 bases, with 10 bases remaining between them. The CDR3 contains 14 residues. Germline loops: CDR1 MGHRA, CDR2 YSYEKL. The CDR3 region has the DNA TGCGCCAGCAGCCTAGCGGAGGGCACCGGGGAGCTGTTTTTT. It yields the protein CASSLAEGTGELFF.

V and J are TRBV6-6 and TRBJ1-1; D is perhaps TRBD1 (5 bases). Germline lookup yields CDR1 MNHNY and CDR2 SVGAGI (reference sequence). This CDR3 contains 15 residues. The V end was cut by 7 bases, the J end by 0 bases, with 15 bases between. CDR3 loop: CASNPIDRLNTEAFF. The CDR3 DNA reads as TGTGCCAGCAATCCTATCGACAGACTGAACACTGAAGCTTTCTTT.

This clone is a singleton in its sample. The J gene is TRBJ2-3, the V gene TRBV30; 8 nucleotides agree with TRBD2. Germline CDR1 and CDR2: GTSNPN and SVGIG (reference sequence). J was trimmed by 2 bases and V by 1 base; bases with no gene match: 5. The CDR3 sequence is 15 residues long. CDR3 coding DNA: TGTGCCTGGAGTGAGGCGGGAGGATTCACAGATACGCAGTATTTT. Translation: CAWSEAGGFTDTQYF.

This clone was seen only a few times. The chain employs TRBV6-2 or TRBV6-3 and TRBJ2-3, with D unclear. From germline, CDR1 is MNHEY and CDR2 SVGEGT. CDR3 length: 15 residues. Trimming left V 5 bases short and J 1 base short, with 13 bases between. CDR3 sequence (DNA): TGTGCCAGCAGTCCCGGTATACGGGGCACAGATACGCAGTATTTT. It codes for CASSPGIRGTDTQYF.

This clone was recorded a few times. In DNA form, the CDR3 reads TGTGCCAGCAGCGTAAAACAGGGTTCCTACAATGAGCAGTTCTTC. Translation: CASSVKQGSYNEQFF. This rearrangement joins TRBV9 to TRBJ2-1; weak D call: TRBD1 (6 bases). This CDR3 spans 15 amino acids. Germline-derived CDR1 and CDR2 are SGDLS and YYNGEE. V dropped 1 base and J dropped 1 base, with 9 bases sitting between them.

This chain connects TRBV5-8 to TRBJ1-2; D not resolved. The V end lost 5 bases, the J end lost 1 base, and 15 bases lay between the germline ends. Germline CDR1 and CDR2: SGHTS and YDEGEE. The CDR3 consists of 15 residues. The CDR3 sequence is CASRTPTELNYGYTF. The CDR3 nucleotides read TGTGCCAGCAGGACCCCAACAGAGCTTAACTATGGCTACACCTTC.

V is TRBV18 and J is TRBJ2-7; possible D gene TRBD2, 5 bases. The CDR3 runs 13 residues. Germline V CDR1 and CDR2: KGHSH, LQKENI. V lost 2 bases to trimming and J lost 4 bases, with 9 bases between them. Here the CDR3 reads CASSPEPGYEQYF. The CDR3, as DNA: TGTGCCAGCTCACCAGAACCGGGGTACGAGCAGTACTTC.

This sequence joins TRBV11-2 and TRBJ2-7; D unresolved. CDR1 SGHAT and CDR2 FQNNGV come from the germline V gene. V gave up 1 base and J gave up 0 bases, with 7 bases separating them. This CDR3 has 14 amino acids. The CDR3 loop reads CASSLAGTSYEQYF. The DNA for the CDR3 is TGTGCCAGCAGCTTAGCAGGAACCTCCTACGAGCAGTACTTC.

This clone was counted ten times or more. The V call is TRBV19, the J call TRBJ2-1; the D gene is possibly TRBD2 (5 bases). The CDR3 runs to 11 residues. V was cut by 9 bases and J by 7 bases, with 10 bases left in between. Germline assignment: CDR1 LNHDA and CDR2 SQIVND (reference sequence). CDR3 residues: CASRGVNEQFF. The CDR3, as DNA: TGTGCCAGCCGGGGTGTGAATGAGCAGTTCTTC.

The gene calls are TRBV5-6 and TRBJ1-3, with TRBD1 matching 10 bases. The CDR3 spans 15 residues. V dropped 4 bases and J dropped 2; count of bases not matched to a gene: 3. Looked up from germline, CDR1 is SGHDT and CDR2 is YYEEEE. CDR3 sequence: CASSTDRGTGNTIYF. In nucleotides, the CDR3 is TGTGCCAGCAGCACGGACAGGGGGACTGGAAACACCATATATTTT.

The genes are TRBV7-8 and TRBJ2-3; D might be TRBD1 (6 bases). The CDR3 totals 14 residues. Germline CDR1 reads SGHVS; CDR2 reads FQNEAQ. Trimming shortened V by 7 bases and J by 2 bases, and 13 bases separated the two germline ends. This CDR3 is CASTLMGATDTQYF. The CDR3 DNA is TGTGCCAGCACTTTAATGGGGGCCACAGATACGCAGTATTTT.

This clone showed up just a few times. The chain couples TRBV6-1 to TRBJ2-7; perhaps TRBD1 as D (6 bases). Germline values: CDR1 MNHNS, CDR2 SASEGT. The CDR3 runs to 13 residues. V lost 1 base and J 4 bases, leaving 8 bases between the germline ends. The CDR3 reads CASSEEDSYEQYF. The DNA for the CDR3 is TGTGCCAGCAGTGAAGAGGACAGTTACGAGCAGTACTTC.

This clone was observed many times. CDR3 amino acids: CASSLVASLDTGELFF. The CDR3, as DNA: TGCGCCAGCAGCTTGGTGGCTAGCTTAGACACCGGGGAGCTGTTTTTT. V and J are TRBV5-1 and TRBJ2-2, with D maybe TRBD2 (5 bases). The CDR3 runs 16 residues. Deletions cut 0 bases from V and 3 bases from J, with 12 bases between. Germline V gene lookup returns CDR1 SGHRS and CDR2 YFSETQ.

As for this clone: The junction shows a germline mismatch at one end, possibly a read error. The rearrangement links TRBV20-1 to TRBJ1-1; D not certain. The germline gives CDR1 DFQATT, CDR2 SNEGSKA (reference sequence). The CDR3 is 10 amino acids. CDR3 bases: TGTATCCCGGAGGACACTGAAGCTTTCTTT. It is translated as CIPEDTEAFF.

The chain carries TRBV5-1 and TRBJ1-1, with D possibly TRBD1 on 6 matching bases. V was pared by 0 bases and J by 2 bases, with 11 bases between. The CDR3 runs 15 residues. Germline assignment: CDR1 SGHRS and CDR2 YFSETQ. The CDR3 loop is CASSLDRAINTEAFF. The CDR3 bases are TGCGCCAGCAGCTTGGACAGGGCAATAAACACTGAAGCTTTCTTT. Using reference TRBV5-1 and TRBJ1-1 for the parts outside the CDR3, the full variable domain is KAGVTQTPRYLIKTRGQQVTLSCSPISGHRSVSWYQQTPGQGLQFLFEYFSETQRNKGNFPGRFSGRQFSNSRSEMNVSTLELGDSALYLCASSLDRAINTEAFFGQGTRLTVV.

This clone was detected only once. This chain connects TRBV24-1 to TRBJ2-5, with 14 bases aligning to TRBD2. With V trimmed by 8 bases and J by 3 bases, 1 base remained unmatched. The CDR3 is 14 residues long. Germline-derived CDR1 and CDR2 are KGHDR and SFDVKD. The CDR3 reads CATMGLAGEETQYF. CDR3 nucleotides: TGTGCCACCATGGGACTAGCGGGGGAAGAGACCCAGTACTTC.

The chain combines TRBV19 with TRBJ1-5, with 7 bases lining up with TRBD1. With 3 bases clipped from V and 7 bases from J, the junction kept 9 bases outside the gene matches. Looked up from germline, CDR1 is LNHDA and CDR2 is SQIVND (reference sequence). This CDR3 comprises 15 residues. Written as DNA, the CDR3 is TGTGCCAGTAGTATTGAGGACAGGCTGAAACAGCCCCAGCATTTT. Encoded protein: CASSIEDRLKQPQHF. Full variable domain (rest looked up from reference TRBV19 and TRBJ1-5): DGGITQSPKYLFRKEGQNVTLSCEQNLNHDAMYWYRQDPGQGLRLIYYSQIVNDFQKGDIAEGYSVSREKKESFPLTVTSAQKNPTAFYLCASSIEDRLKQPQHFGDGTRLSIL.

J is TRBJ1-2 and V is TRBV6-1; TRBD1 matches at 8 bases. There are 14 residues in the CDR3. Germline V gene lookup returns CDR1 MNHNS and CDR2 SASEGT. V shed 3 bases and J 8 bases; nucleotides not matched to a gene: 8. Here the CDR3 DNA reads TGTGCCAGCAGTGATAGCATCGACAGGGGCGGCTACACCTTC. This encodes CASSDSIDRGGYTF.

CDR3 sequence reads: CASSLGSGALNEQFF. The CDR3 coding sequence is TGTGCCAGCAGCTTAGGGTCAGGGGCCCTCAATGAGCAGTTCTTC. V is TRBV7-6 and J is TRBJ2-1, with D possibly being TRBD1 (6 bases). V lost 1 base, J lost 6 bases, and 13 bases lay in between. Per the germline V gene, CDR1 is SGHVS and CDR2 is FNYEAQ. This CDR3 has 15 amino acids.

The chain is built from TRBV19 and TRBJ2-5; 8 bases are shared with TRBD1. V was pared by 6 bases and J by 4 bases, with 13 bases of the junction left unmatched. This CDR3 region has 16 residues. CDR1 is LNHDA, CDR2 SQIVND, per germline (reference sequence). As DNA, the CDR3 is TGTGCCAGTAGCCCGACAGGGGCCGAGGCACGAGAGACCCAGTACTTC. Residues: CASSPTGAEARETQYF. The full variable domain, with the rest looked up from reference TRBV19 and TRBJ2-5, is DGGITQSPKYLFRKEGQNVTLSCEQNLNHDAMYWYRQDPGQGLRLIYYSQIVNDFQKGDIAEGYSVSREKKESFPLTVTSAQKNPTAFYLCASSPTGAEARETQYFGPGTRLLVL.

The chain is built from TRBV9 and TRBJ2-3, with TRBD2 matching over 14 bases. J lost 1 base, V lost 3 bases, and 7 bases had no gene match. CDR3 length equals 18 residues. CDR1 is SGDLS and CDR2 is YYNGEE in the germline V gene. DNA of the CDR3: TGTGCCAGCAGCGCGGGAAGACTAGCGGGAGGGGGCACAGATACGCAGTATTTT. As protein: CASSAGRLAGGGTDTQYF.

The V call is TRBV19, the J call TRBJ1-5; TRBD1 might be the D (5 bases). This CDR3 contains 15 residues. Germline-derived CDR1 and CDR2 are LNHDA and SQIVND (reference sequence). V was shortened by 4 bases and J by 1 base, with 11 bases between the two germline ends. As DNA, the CDR3 is TGTGCCAGTAGTAGTTGGGAGGGGAGCAATCAGCCCCAGCATTTT. As protein: CASSSWEGSNQPQHF.

This sequence joins TRBV5-1 and TRBJ2-3; maybe TRBD2 (6 bases). The germline V gene has CDR1 SGHRS and CDR2 YFSETQ. The CDR3 has 15 residues. With 4 bases removed from V and 0 bases from J, the gap between germline ends came to 12 bases. The CDR3 protein is CASSLEGTSTDTQYF. CDR3 nucleotides: TGCGCCAGCAGCCTGGAGGGGACTAGCACAGATACGCAGTATTTT.

The chain combines TRBV28 with TRBJ1-1; 8 positions match TRBD1. The CDR3 is made up of 14 amino acids. Trimming at V came to 7 bases and at J to 3 bases, leaving 7 bases not matched to a gene. Per germline, CDR1 MDHEN and CDR2 SYDVKM. The CDR3 loop is CASNNRGSDTEAFF. In DNA, the CDR3 is TGTGCCAGCAACAACAGGGGGTCGGACACTGAAGCTTTCTTT.

The V and J genes are TRBV5-1 and TRBJ2-2; 8 nucleotides agree with TRBD1. Germline CDR1 reads SGHRS; CDR2 reads YFSETQ. This CDR3 comprises 16 residues. Trimming removed 0 bases from V and 5 bases from J; junction bases left unmatched: 6. Here the CDR3 reads CASSLAQGARTGELFF. CDR3 nucleotide sequence: TGCGCCAGCAGCTTGGCTCAGGGGGCGCGGACCGGGGAGCTGTTTTTT.